Reported below is one T cell receptor beta chain. Its antigen is not yet known. No base-level quality is on record; no much larger clone is a single base apart. Library method: RT-PCR. Sequencing used a NextSeq 550. TCRdb reprocessed the public reads (quality trimming at Q25 with fastp, clone calling with MiXCR) and kept in-frame beta chains. Rows with a matching CDR3 protein are joined into one entry that keeps the most common DNA and genes. This sample holds 70,000 or so distinct CDR3 sequences; around a quarter were observed only once. Clones ranked in the top ten supply about 25% of the sample. From its cysteine to its phenylalanine, the CDR3 spans 12 amino acids. CDR3 DNA is the only sequence kept; it has 36 bases, read in frame from the first base. V loses 2 bases, J loses 7 bases, and the germline ends lie 8 bases apart. The CDR1 and CDR2 encoded by the germline V gene (reference sequence) are DFQATT and SNEGSKA.

These data originate in a study of patients and donors after allogeneic stem cell transplantation (dated by TCRdb to between 2020 and 2021). The receptor chain draws on TRBV20-1 and TRBJ2-2; the D region possibly corresponds to TRBD1 (5 bases align). The receptor was isolated from a human donor who was either an allogeneic HSCT recipient or a stem cell or donor lymphocyte infusion donor (not recorded which). It is not recorded whose cells these are; they may come from a transplant donor. The material sequenced was blood, either unsorted or a sorted T cell fraction (not recorded which). The DNA sequence reads TGCAGTGCTAGACAGGGTGTCGGGGAGCTGTTTTTT. Its translation reads: CSARQGVGELFF.